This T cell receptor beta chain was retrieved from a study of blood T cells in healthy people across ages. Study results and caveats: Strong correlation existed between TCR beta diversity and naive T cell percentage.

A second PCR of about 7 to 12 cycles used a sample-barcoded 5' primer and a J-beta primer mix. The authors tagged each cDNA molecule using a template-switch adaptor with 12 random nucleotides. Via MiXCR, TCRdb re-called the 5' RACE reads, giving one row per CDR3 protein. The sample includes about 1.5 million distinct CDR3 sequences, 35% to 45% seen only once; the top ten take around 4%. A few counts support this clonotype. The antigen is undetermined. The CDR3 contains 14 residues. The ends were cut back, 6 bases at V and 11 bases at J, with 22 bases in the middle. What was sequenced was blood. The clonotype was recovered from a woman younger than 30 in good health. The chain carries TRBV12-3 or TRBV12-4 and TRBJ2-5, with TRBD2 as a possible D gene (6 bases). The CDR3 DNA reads TGTGCCAGCAGCGCCGAGGCGGGACGTTATGAGCAGTACTTC. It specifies CASSAEAGRYEQYF.